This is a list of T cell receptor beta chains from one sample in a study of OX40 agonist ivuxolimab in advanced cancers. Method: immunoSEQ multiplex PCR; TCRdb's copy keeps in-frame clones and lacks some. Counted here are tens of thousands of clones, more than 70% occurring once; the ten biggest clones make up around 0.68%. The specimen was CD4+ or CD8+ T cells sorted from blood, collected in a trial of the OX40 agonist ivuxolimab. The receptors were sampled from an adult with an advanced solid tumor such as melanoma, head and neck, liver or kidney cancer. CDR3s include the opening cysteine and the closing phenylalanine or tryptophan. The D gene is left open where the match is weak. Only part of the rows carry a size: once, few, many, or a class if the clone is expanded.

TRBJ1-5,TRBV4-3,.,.,TGCGCCAGCAGCCAAGATTGGAGGGAGAGGGTGCCCCAGCATTTT,CASSQDWRERVPQHF
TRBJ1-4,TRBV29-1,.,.,TGCAGCGTTACGGACCGACAAAAACTGTTTTTT,CSVTDRQKLFF
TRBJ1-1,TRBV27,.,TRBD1,TGTGCCAGCAGTTCGTGGACAGGACAAAACACTGAAGCTTTCTTT,CASSSWTGQNTEAFF
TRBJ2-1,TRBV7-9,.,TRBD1,TGTGCCAGCAGCGAAAATCTGGGGACAGGGGTTGAGCAGTTCTTC,CASSENLGTGVEQFF
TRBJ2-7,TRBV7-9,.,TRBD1,TGTGCCAGCAGCCCTCGGGACAGGGGCTACGAGCAGTACTTC,CASSPRDRGYEQYF
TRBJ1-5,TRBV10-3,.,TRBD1,TGTGCCATCAGTGACCCCTTACAGGGGAATCAGCCCCAGCATTTT,CAISDPLQGNQPQHF
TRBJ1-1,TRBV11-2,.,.,TGTGCCAGCAGCCACCCCCAGGGGAGGGTTGAAGCTTTCTTT,CASSHPQGRVEAFF
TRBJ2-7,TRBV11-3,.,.,TGTGCCAGCAGCTCCGACACCGGCGAGCAGTACTTC,CASSSDTGEQYF
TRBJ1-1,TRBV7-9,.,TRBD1,TGTGCCAGCAGCTTCCGGGACAGGGGCCCTGAAGCTTTCTTT,CASSFRDRGPEAFF
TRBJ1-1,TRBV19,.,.,TGTGCCAGTAGTATTCTGGTGAACACTGAAGCTTTCTTT,CASSILVNTEAFF
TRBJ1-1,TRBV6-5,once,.,TGTGCCAGCAGCAGCCAACCGAACACTGAAGCTTTCTTT,CASSSQPNTEAFF